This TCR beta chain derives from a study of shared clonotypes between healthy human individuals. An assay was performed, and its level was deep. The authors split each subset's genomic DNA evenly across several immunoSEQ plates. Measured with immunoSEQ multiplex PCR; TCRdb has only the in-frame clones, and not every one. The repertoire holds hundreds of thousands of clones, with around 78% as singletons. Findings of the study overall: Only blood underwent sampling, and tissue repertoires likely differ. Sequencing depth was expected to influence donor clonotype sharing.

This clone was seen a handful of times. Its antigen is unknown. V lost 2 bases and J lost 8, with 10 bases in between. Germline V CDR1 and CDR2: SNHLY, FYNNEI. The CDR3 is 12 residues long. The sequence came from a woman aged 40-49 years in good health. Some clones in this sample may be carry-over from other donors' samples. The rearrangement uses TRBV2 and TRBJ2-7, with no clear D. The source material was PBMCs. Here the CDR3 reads CASSENFYKQYF. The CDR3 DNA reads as TGTGCCAGCAGTGAAAACTTTTATAAGCAGTACTTC.